The rows below give T cell receptor beta chains drawn from one sample of a study of radiotherapy plus CTLA-4 blockade in lung cancer. Using immunoSEQ multiplex PCR, the repertoire was profiled, and TCRdb retains in-frame clones only, with some absent. The repertoire has about 98,000 clones, 82% of them found once; the top ten carry about 3.5%. Sequencing used peripheral blood, obtained from a patient treated with radiotherapy plus ipilimumab. These receptors were taken from a human donor with non-small cell lung cancer who had a partial response to radiotherapy plus ipilimumab. Both conserved end residues are part of each CDR3. Fields, in order: D gene, V gene, CDR3 length, clone size, J gene, CDR3 DNA, CDR3 protein. The D gene is left open where the match is weak. Only part of the rows carry a size: once, few, many, or a class if the clone is expanded.

d_gene: TRBD1
v_gene: TRBV19
len: 15
abundance: NA
j_gene: TRBJ2-5
CDR3nt: TGTGCCAGTAGTCCTCCCGGGACAGGGAAAGAGACCCAGTACTTC
CDR3aa: CASSPPGTGKETQYF

d_gene: TRBD1
v_gene: TRBV9
len: 19
abundance: NA
j_gene: TRBJ2-6
CDR3nt: TGTGCCAGCAGCTATATCGGGGGACAGGGGGCGGGGGGGGCCAACGTCCTGACTTTC
CDR3aa: CASSYIGGQGAGGANVLTF

d_gene: NA
v_gene: TRBV6-6
len: 15
abundance: NA
j_gene: TRBJ1-2
CDR3nt: TGTGCCAGCAGGGGGATACAGGGTACGAACTATGGCTACACCTTC
CDR3aa: CASRGIQGTNYGYTF

d_gene: TRBD1
v_gene: TRBV28
len: 17
abundance: NA
j_gene: TRBJ2-7
CDR3nt: TGTGCCAGCAGTCCCCCCCGACAGGGCCCTAGCTCCTACGAGCAGTACTTC
CDR3aa: CASSPPRQGPSSYEQYF

d_gene: TRBD2
v_gene: TRBV23-1
len: 16
abundance: once
j_gene: TRBJ2-3
CDR3nt: TGCGCCAGCAGTCAATCGGAGCGGGGTAGCACAGATACGCAGTATTTT
CDR3aa: CASSQSERGSTDTQYF

d_gene: NA
v_gene: TRBV30
len: 15
abundance: once
j_gene: TRBJ2-1
CDR3nt: TGTGCCTGGAGGAAACCACAGAGCTCCTACAATGAGCAGTTCTTC
CDR3aa: CAWRKPQSSYNEQFF

d_gene: TRBD1
v_gene: TRBV4-1
len: 18
abundance: NA
j_gene: TRBJ1-3
CDR3nt: TGCGCCAGCAGCCACGGGACAGGGGGCTTGCTTTCTGGAAACACCATATATTTT
CDR3aa: CASSHGTGGLLSGNTIYF

d_gene: NA
v_gene: TRBV27
len: 15
abundance: NA
j_gene: TRBJ1-1
CDR3nt: TGTGCCAGCACCTCGACAGGCTCTCACAGCACTGAAGCTTTCTTT
CDR3aa: CASTSTGSHSTEAFF

d_gene: NA
v_gene: TRBV10-3
len: 16
abundance: few
j_gene: TRBJ2-7
CDR3nt: TGTGCCATCAGTGAGTCAGGAGGGAGAGCATCCTACGAGCAGTACTTC
CDR3aa: CAISESGGRASYEQYF

d_gene: TRBD1
v_gene: TRBV28
len: 15
abundance: NA
j_gene: TRBJ2-2
CDR3nt: TGTGCCAGCAGTTTAAGACAGGGGATTGGCGGGGAGCTGTTTTTT
CDR3aa: CASSLRQGIGGELFF

d_gene: NA
v_gene: TRBV2
len: 14
abundance: NA
j_gene: TRBJ2-6
CDR3nt: TGTGCCAGCAGTGACAGGGTTGGGGCCAACGTCCTGACTTTC
CDR3aa: CASSDRVGANVLTF

d_gene: NA
v_gene: TRBV7-2
len: 14
abundance: NA
j_gene: TRBJ1-1
CDR3nt: TGTGCCAGCAGCTTAGCTGAGGGAGGGACTGAAGCTTTCTTT
CDR3aa: CASSLAEGGTEAFF

d_gene: NA
v_gene: TRBV5-1
len: 16
abundance: few
j_gene: TRBJ2-1
CDR3nt: TGCGCCAGCAGCTTGTCGAGTCAAGCGGCTAACAATGAGCAGTTCTTC
CDR3aa: CASSLSSQAANNEQFF

d_gene: NA
v_gene: TRBV7-2
len: 16
abundance: NA
j_gene: TRBJ2-3
CDR3nt: TGTGCCAGCAGCTTACAAGGCGGGATAGGGACAGATACGCAGTATTTT
CDR3aa: CASSLQGGIGTDTQYF

d_gene: TRBD1
v_gene: TRBV6-6
len: 14
abundance: NA
j_gene: TRBJ2-5
CDR3nt: TGTGCCAGCAGTTACTTAACAGGGGCAGAGACCCAGTACTTC
CDR3aa: CASSYLTGAETQYF

d_gene: TRBD2
v_gene: TRBV27
len: 16
abundance: NA
j_gene: TRBJ2-7
CDR3nt: TGTGCCAGCAGTTTAGGGGTAGCGGGAGGCCCCTACGAGCAGTACTTC
CDR3aa: CASSLGVAGGPYEQYF

d_gene: TRBD2
v_gene: TRBV7-3
len: 18
abundance: NA
j_gene: TRBJ2-1
CDR3nt: TGTGCCAGCAGCTTAAATGTGGGAGGACTAGCGGGATACAATGAGCAGTTCTTC
CDR3aa: CASSLNVGGLAGYNEQFF

d_gene: TRBD1
v_gene: TRBV28
len: 15
abundance: NA
j_gene: TRBJ1-1
CDR3nt: TGTGCCAGCAGTCCCCGACAGGGGGGGAACACTGAAGCTTTCTTT
CDR3aa: CASSPRQGGNTEAFF

d_gene: TRBD1
v_gene: TRBV18
len: 15
abundance: NA
j_gene: TRBJ2-7
CDR3nt: TGTGCCAGCTCACCGTCCCTCAGGGGGTCCTACGAGCAGTACTTC
CDR3aa: CASSPSLRGSYEQYF

d_gene: NA
v_gene: TRBV19
len: 13
abundance: few
j_gene: TRBJ2-1
CDR3nt: TGTGCCAGTAGTGGCAGCGGGTACAATGAGCAGTTCTTC
CDR3aa: CASSGSGYNEQFF

d_gene: TRBD2
v_gene: TRBV18
len: 14
abundance: NA
j_gene: TRBJ2-7
CDR3nt: TGTGCCAGCCTAGGGACTAGCGGGAGTCACGAGCAGTACTTC
CDR3aa: CASLGTSGSHEQYF

d_gene: NA
v_gene: TRBV6-6
len: 15
abundance: NA
j_gene: TRBJ1-6
CDR3nt: TGTGCCAGCAGTTACTCGGCGGTCATTAATTCACCCCTCCACTTT
CDR3aa: CASSYSAVINSPLHF

d_gene: NA
v_gene: TRBV4-1
len: 16
abundance: NA
j_gene: TRBJ2-2
CDR3nt: TGCGCCAGCAGCCAAGTCTGGCGGGTCAACACCGGGGAGCTGTTTTTT
CDR3aa: CASSQVWRVNTGELFF

d_gene: NA
v_gene: TRBV4-1
len: 16
abundance: NA
j_gene: TRBJ1-5
CDR3nt: TGCGCCAGCAGCCAAGTGGGGACGGGAGGCAATCAGCCCCAGCATTTT
CDR3aa: CASSQVGTGGNQPQHF

d_gene: NA
v_gene: TRBV19
len: 14
abundance: NA
j_gene: TRBJ2-2
CDR3nt: TGTGCCAGTAGTCTGCGTCCGGACACCGGGGAGCTGTTTTTT
CDR3aa: CASSLRPDTGELFF

d_gene: NA
v_gene: TRBV27
len: 14
abundance: NA
j_gene: TRBJ1-1
CDR3nt: TGTGCCAGCAGTTTATTTAGGGGGAACACTGAAGCTTTCTTT
CDR3aa: CASSLFRGNTEAFF

d_gene: NA
v_gene: TRBV28
len: 15
abundance: NA
j_gene: TRBJ1-1
CDR3nt: TGTGCCAGCAGTTTATTCGGCAGGTCGAACACTGAAGCTTTCTTT
CDR3aa: CASSLFGRSNTEAFF

d_gene: TRBD1
v_gene: TRBV18
len: 14
abundance: NA
j_gene: TRBJ2-7
CDR3nt: TGTGCCAGCTCACCAGCGGGACAGGGCCACGAGCAGTACTTC
CDR3aa: CASSPAGQGHEQYF

d_gene: TRBD1
v_gene: TRBV19
len: 14
abundance: NA
j_gene: TRBJ1-4
CDR3nt: TGTGCCAGTAGTACCGGGACAGGGGGCGAAAAACTGTTTTTT
CDR3aa: CASSTGTGGEKLFF

d_gene: TRBD2
v_gene: TRBV28
len: 17
abundance: NA
j_gene: TRBJ2-7
CDR3nt: TGTGCCAGCACCCTCGGACTAGCGGGAGGCCCACGTCCCGAGCAGTACTTC
CDR3aa: CASTLGLAGGPRPEQYF

d_gene: NA
v_gene: TRBV7-9
len: 15
abundance: NA
j_gene: TRBJ1-1
CDR3nt: TGTGCCAGCAGCCAAATGCAGGGCATGGGCACTGAAGCTTTCTTT
CDR3aa: CASSQMQGMGTEAFF

d_gene: NA
v_gene: TRBV19
len: 14
abundance: NA
j_gene: TRBJ2-2
CDR3nt: TGTGCCAGTAGTATAGAACAGGGAACCGGGGAGCTGTTTTTT
CDR3aa: CASSIEQGTGELFF

d_gene: NA
v_gene: TRBV19
len: 14
abundance: NA
j_gene: TRBJ2-5
CDR3nt: TGTGCCAGTAGAACAGTGCACTCGAAAGAGACCCAGTACTTC
CDR3aa: CASRTVHSKETQYF

d_gene: TRBD1
v_gene: TRBV27
len: 14
abundance: NA
j_gene: TRBJ2-7
CDR3nt: TGTGCCAGCAGCCGGGACAGACCCACCCACGAGCAGTACTTC
CDR3aa: CASSRDRPTHEQYF

d_gene: NA
v_gene: TRBV11-3
len: 15
abundance: NA
j_gene: TRBJ2-3
CDR3nt: TGTGCCAGCGCACGTCGGAGACTAGAGGGAGATACGCAGTATTTT
CDR3aa: CASARRRLEGDTQYF

d_gene: TRBD1
v_gene: TRBV5-6
len: 17
abundance: NA
j_gene: TRBJ2-1
CDR3nt: TGTGCCAGCAGCTGGGGACAGGGACCCTTCTCCTACAATGAGCAGTTCTTC
CDR3aa: CASSWGQGPFSYNEQFF

d_gene: TRBD2
v_gene: TRBV7-3
len: 15
abundance: NA
j_gene: TRBJ2-1
CDR3nt: TGTGCCAGCAGCTTAGGGCTAGCGGGATACAATGAGCAGTTCTTC
CDR3aa: CASSLGLAGYNEQFF

d_gene: TRBD2
v_gene: TRBV4-2
len: 16
abundance: NA
j_gene: TRBJ2-2
CDR3nt: TGTGCCAGCAGCCCAGGGGCGGGAGGAGACGCCGGGGAGCTGTTTTTT
CDR3aa: CASSPGAGGDAGELFF

d_gene: NA
v_gene: TRBV5-1
len: 17
abundance: NA
j_gene: TRBJ2-6
CDR3nt: TGCGCCAGCAGATTTGGACAGCCGTCCTCTGGGGCCAACGTCCTGACTTTC
CDR3aa: CASRFGQPSSGANVLTF

d_gene: TRBD1
v_gene: TRBV5-1
len: 16
abundance: NA
j_gene: TRBJ2-2
CDR3nt: TGCGCCAGCAGCTCTGACAGGGGGGTATACACCGGGGAGCTGTTTTTT
CDR3aa: CASSSDRGVYTGELFF

d_gene: TRBD1
v_gene: TRBV28
len: 16
abundance: NA
j_gene: TRBJ2-7
CDR3nt: TGTGCCAGCAGACGTAATACCGGGACAGGGAACTACGAGCAGTACTTC
CDR3aa: CASRRNTGTGNYEQYF

d_gene: NA
v_gene: TRBV6-1
len: 15
abundance: few
j_gene: TRBJ2-7
CDR3nt: TGTGCCAGCAGTCCCTCAAGCAGGGGCGCCTACGAGCAGTACTTC
CDR3aa: CASSPSSRGAYEQYF

d_gene: NA
v_gene: TRBV2
len: 15
abundance: NA
j_gene: TRBJ1-5
CDR3nt: TGTGCCAGCAGTGAATCAAGTACGGGGGTTCAGCCCCAGCATTTT
CDR3aa: CASSESSTGVQPQHF

d_gene: NA
v_gene: TRBV5-6
len: 11
abundance: NA
j_gene: TRBJ2-7
CDR3nt: TGTGCCAGCAGCTCGTCCTACGAGCAGTACTTC
CDR3aa: CASSSSYEQYF

d_gene: TRBD1
v_gene: TRBV7-6
len: 15
abundance: many
j_gene: TRBJ1-1
CDR3nt: TGTGCCAGCAGCTCCTGGACAGGGGGAGGCACTGAAGCTTTCTTT
CDR3aa: CASSSWTGGGTEAFF

d_gene: NA
v_gene: TRBV5-5
len: 15
abundance: NA
j_gene: TRBJ2-2
CDR3nt: TGTGCCAGCAGCTCCGGGACAACGAACACCGGGGAGCTGTTTTTT
CDR3aa: CASSSGTTNTGELFF

d_gene: TRBD2
v_gene: TRBV9
len: 16
abundance: NA
j_gene: TRBJ2-5
CDR3nt: TGTGCCAGCAGCGTAGGGCGCGCTAGCGGGACCGAGACCCAGTACTTC
CDR3aa: CASSVGRASGTETQYF

d_gene: NA
v_gene: TRBV27
len: 14
abundance: NA
j_gene: TRBJ2-7
CDR3nt: TGTGCCAGCAGTTTATTAGCCAGGGCCCACGAGCAGTACTTC
CDR3aa: CASSLLARAHEQYF

d_gene: TRBD1
v_gene: TRBV15
len: 15
abundance: NA
j_gene: TRBJ1-3
CDR3nt: TGTGCCACCAGCAGAACAGGGGGCGAAGGAAACACCATATATTTT
CDR3aa: CATSRTGGEGNTIYF

d_gene: NA
v_gene: TRBV7-2
len: 13
abundance: NA
j_gene: TRBJ2-4
CDR3nt: TGTGCCAGCAGCAAAAACAGGGTGGACATTCAGTACTTC
CDR3aa: CASSKNRVDIQYF

d_gene: TRBD1
v_gene: TRBV5-1
len: 14
abundance: NA
j_gene: TRBJ2-1
CDR3nt: TGCGCCAGCAGCTCACAGGGGGCAAAGAATGAGCAGTTCTTC
CDR3aa: CASSSQGAKNEQFF

d_gene: NA
v_gene: TRBV2
len: 15
abundance: NA
j_gene: TRBJ2-1
CDR3nt: TGTGCCAGCAGTGAAGCCCCAGGGTTTGACAATGAGCAGTTCTTC
CDR3aa: CASSEAPGFDNEQFF

d_gene: TRBD2
v_gene: TRBV28
len: 14
abundance: NA
j_gene: TRBJ2-5
CDR3nt: TGTGCCAGCAGTTTACCCGGACTAGCCGAGACCCAGTACTTC
CDR3aa: CASSLPGLAETQYF

d_gene: NA
v_gene: TRBV27
len: 16
abundance: NA
j_gene: TRBJ1-4
CDR3nt: TGTGCCAGCCCCCCCGTCGCCGCCTGGTGGGCTGAAAAACTGTTTTTT
CDR3aa: CASPPVAAWWAEKLFF

d_gene: NA
v_gene: TRBV10-1
len: 14
abundance: NA
j_gene: TRBJ2-1
CDR3nt: TGCGCCAGCAGTGTCTCCGGGACACGGAATGAGCAGTTCTTC
CDR3aa: CASSVSGTRNEQFF